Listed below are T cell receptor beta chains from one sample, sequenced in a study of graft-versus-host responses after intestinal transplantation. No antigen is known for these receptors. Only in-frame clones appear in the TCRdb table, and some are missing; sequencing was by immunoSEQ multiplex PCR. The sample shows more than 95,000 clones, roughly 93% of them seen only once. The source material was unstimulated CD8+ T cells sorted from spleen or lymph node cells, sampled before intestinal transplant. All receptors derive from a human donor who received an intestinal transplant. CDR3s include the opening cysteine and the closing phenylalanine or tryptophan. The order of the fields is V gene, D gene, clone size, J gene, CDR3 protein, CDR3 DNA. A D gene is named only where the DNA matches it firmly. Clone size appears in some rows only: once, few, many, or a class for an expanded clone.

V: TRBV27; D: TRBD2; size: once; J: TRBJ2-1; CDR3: CASSILAGENNEQFF; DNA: TGTGCCAGCAGCATACTAGCGGGGGAGAACAATGAGCAGTTCTTC
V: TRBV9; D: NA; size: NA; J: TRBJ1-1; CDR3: CASSEEHHTEAFF; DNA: TGTGCCAGCAGCGAAGAACACCACACTGAAGCTTTCTTT
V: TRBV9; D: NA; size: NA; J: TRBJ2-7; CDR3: CASSPRVGYEQYF; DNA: TGTGCCAGCAGCCCCCGGGTGGGGTACGAGCAGTACTTC
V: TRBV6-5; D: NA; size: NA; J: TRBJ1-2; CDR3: CASSSTDPSNYGYTF; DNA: TGTGCCAGCAGTTCCACAGATCCCTCAAACTATGGCTACACCTTC
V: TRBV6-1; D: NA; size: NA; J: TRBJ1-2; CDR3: CASSERQEPNYGYTF; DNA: TGTGCCAGCAGTGAGAGACAGGAGCCTAACTATGGCTACACCTTC
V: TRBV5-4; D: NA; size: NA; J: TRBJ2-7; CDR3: CASKIFNGAPYEQYF; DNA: TGTGCCAGCAAAATATTTAACGGGGCCCCGTACGAGCAGTACTTC
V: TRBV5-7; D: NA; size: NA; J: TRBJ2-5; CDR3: CASSLATGQETQYF; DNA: TGTGCCAGCAGCTTGGCAACAGGACAAGAGACCCAGTACTTC
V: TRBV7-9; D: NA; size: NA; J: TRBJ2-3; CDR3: CASSLGADTQYF; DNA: TGTGCCAGCAGCTTAGGGGCAGATACGCAGTATTTT
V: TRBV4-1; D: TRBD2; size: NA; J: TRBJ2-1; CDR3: CASSQVTSGGTYNEQFF; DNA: TGCGCCAGCAGCCAGGTGACTAGCGGGGGGACATACAATGAGCAGTTCTTC
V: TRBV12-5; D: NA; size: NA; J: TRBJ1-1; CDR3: CASGFVLGTEAFF; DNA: TGTGCTAGTGGTTTTGTGTTGGGCACTGAAGCTTTCTTT
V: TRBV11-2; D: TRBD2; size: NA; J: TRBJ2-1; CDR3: CASTRGSGEYNEQFF; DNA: TGTGCCAGCACCCGAGGGAGCGGGGAGTACAATGAGCAGTTCTTC
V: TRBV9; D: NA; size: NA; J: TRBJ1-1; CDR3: CASSVIDWKTDNTEAFF; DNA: TGTGCCAGCAGCGTAATAGACTGGAAGACAGATAACACTGAAGCTTTCTTT
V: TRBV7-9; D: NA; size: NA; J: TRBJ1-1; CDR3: CASGIGTEAFF; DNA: TGTGCCAGCGGTATAGGCACTGAAGCTTTCTTT
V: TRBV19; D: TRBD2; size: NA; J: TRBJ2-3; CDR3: CASIGSGVEDTQYF; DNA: TGTGCCAGTATAGGTAGCGGGGTTGAAGATACGCAGTATTTT
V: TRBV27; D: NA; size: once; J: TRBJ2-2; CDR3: CASSLSGLGTGELFF; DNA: TGTGCCAGCAGTTTATCGGGGTTGGGCACCGGGGAGCTGTTTTTT